These T cell receptor beta chains were read from a single sample in a study of blood T cell repertoires in COVID-19. Using immunoSEQ multiplex PCR, the repertoire was profiled, and TCRdb retains in-frame clones only, with some absent. This sample has about 280,000 clones, with about nine tenths found just once. The sequencing sample was made of peripheral blood. The receptors were sampled from a man between 50 and 59 years old with acute or convalescent COVID-19. The CDR3 runs from the conserved cysteine through the conserved F or W. The D gene is left open where the match is weak. Where a row states a size, it is once, few, many or the class of an expanded clone; other rows omit it.

j_call d_call v_call clone_size cdr3_aa cdr3_nt
TRBJ2-2 - TRBV3-1/TRBV3-2 - CASRAGSNTGELFF TGTGCCAGCAGGGCGGGGTCGAACACCGGGGAGCTGTTTTTT
TRBJ1-1 - TRBV7-3 once CASGPGPQMGSTEAFF TGTGCCAGCGGCCCAGGGCCCCAGATGGGTAGCACTGAAGCTTTCTTT
TRBJ1-2 TRBD1 TRBV11-2 once CASSLGDRDHGYTF TGTGCCAGCAGCTTAGGCGACAGGGATCATGGCTACACCTTC
TRBJ2-2 - TRBV11-3 once CASSSDRNTGELFF TGTGCCAGCAGCTCGGACAGGAACACCGGGGAGCTGTTTTTT
TRBJ2-1 - TRBV18 - CASSPGVLDNEQFF TGTGCCAGCTCACCCGGGGTGTTGGACAATGAGCAGTTCTTC
TRBJ1-6 - TRBV6-5 - CASSYSIPIFSPLHF TGTGCCAGCAGTTACTCGATACCTATTTTCTCACCCCTCCACTTT
TRBJ2-3 - TRBV7-9 few CASSLDVGHTDTQYF TGTGCCAGCAGCTTAGATGTTGGCCACACAGATACGCAGTATTTT
TRBJ2-1 - TRBV7-9 - CASSPHLSAGEQFF TGTGCCAGCAGCCCCCATCTCTCGGCGGGTGAGCAGTTCTTC
TRBJ2-2 TRBD1 TRBV19 - CASSRGQGATGELFF TGTGCCAGTAGTAGGGGACAGGGAGCAACCGGGGAGCTGTTTTTT
TRBJ1-5 - TRBV30 - CAWSYPGPWPQHF TGTGCCTGGAGTTACCCAGGGCCATGGCCCCAGCATTTT
TRBJ1-4 TRBD1 TRBV7-9 - CASSDRGHGNEKLFF TGTGCCAGCAGCGACAGGGGGCATGGTAATGAAAAACTGTTTTTT
TRBJ1-2 TRBD1 TRBV19 - CASSITDRGYGYTF TGTGCCAGTAGTATAACGGACAGGGGTTACGGCTACACCTTC
TRBJ2-2 TRBD2 TRBV19 - CASRGGRTGELFF TGTGCCAGCCGGGGGGGTCGCACCGGGGAGCTGTTTTTT
TRBJ1-2 - TRBV19 - CASKTGLGYTF TGTGCCAGTAAGACAGGTCTTGGCTACACCTTC
TRBJ2-7 - TRBV19 - CASSINPGTYEQYF TGTGCCAGTAGTATAAATCCGGGAACCTACGAGCAGTACTTC
TRBJ1-1 TRBD1 TRBV27 few CASSLLGQGSNTEAFF TGTGCCAGCAGTTTATTAGGACAGGGGTCGAACACTGAAGCTTTCTTT
TRBJ1-6 - TRBV14 - CASSQRGTGSPLHF TGTGCCAGCAGCCAAAGGGGTACAGGCTCACCCCTCCACTTT
TRBJ2-1 TRBD2 TRBV10-3 - CAISDSRTSGTQQFF TGTGCCATCAGTGACTCCCGGACTAGCGGGACTCAGCAGTTCTTC
TRBJ1-5 - TRBV10-3 - CAISEEVTVRPQHF TGTGCCATCAGTGAGGAGGTCACGGTAAGGCCCCAGCATTTT
TRBJ2-7 - TRBV5-1 - CASSFGGLGFYEQYF TGCGCCAGCAGCTTCGGAGGTCTTGGGTTCTACGAGCAGTACTTC
TRBJ2-3 - TRBV7-6 - CASSFPGRSTDTQYF TGTGCCAGCAGCTTCCCGGGGAGGTCCACAGATACGCAGTATTTT
TRBJ1-6 - TRBV19 once CASSGLIYNSPLHF TGTGCCAGTAGTGGACTGATATATAATTCACCCCTCCACTTT
TRBJ2-3 TRBD2 TRBV3-1/TRBV3-2 - CASSQEVRRGGASTDTQYF TGTGCCAGCAGCCAAGAGGTGCGACGGGGGGGTGCTAGCACAGATACGCAGTATTTT
TRBJ2-5 - TRBV9 - CASSPEGDTPYQETQYF TGTGCCAGCAGCCCCGAGGGGGACACTCCGTACCAAGAGACCCAGTACTTC
TRBJ2-2 - TRBV9 - CASSDPRGALNTGELFF TGTGCCAGCAGCGATCCCCGGGGAGCACTCAACACCGGGGAGCTGTTTTTT
TRBJ2-7 TRBD2 TRBV10-2 - CASTGLPSSYEQYF TGCGCCAGCACGGGACTACCGAGCTCCTACGAGCAGTACTTC
TRBJ2-3 - TRBV7-8 - CASSRRGPLSSTDTQYF TGTGCCAGCAGTCGGCGGGGGCCGCTATCTAGCACAGATACGCAGTATTTT
TRBJ1-1 - TRBV7-9 - CASSWEGSSTEAFF TGTGCCAGCAGCTGGGAAGGGAGTAGCACTGAAGCTTTCTTT
TRBJ1-2 - TRBV25-1 - CASSESLYGYTF TGTGCCAGCAGTGAATCGTTGTATGGCTACACCTTC
TRBJ1-2 TRBD1 TRBV27 - CASSLGQNSNYGYTF TGTGCCAGCAGTTTGGGACAGAATTCTAACTATGGCTACACCTTC
TRBJ2-4 TRBD2 TRBV3-1/TRBV3-2 - CASSQVGAGGPRNIQYF TGTGCCAGCAGCCAAGTCGGAGCGGGGGGGCCTCGGAACATTCAGTACTTC
TRBJ1-5 - TRBV6-2/TRBV6-3 - CASSYRTDEASTQHF TGTGCCAGCAGTTACCGGACGGACGAAGCTAGCACCCAGCATTTT
TRBJ2-3 - TRBV7-8 - CASSSVTRLADTQYF TGTGCCAGCAGCTCAGTGACTAGGTTGGCAGATACGCAGTATTTT
TRBJ2-7 - TRBV12-3/TRBV12-4 - CASSLGSSYEQYF TGTGCCAGCAGTTTGGGCAGTTCCTACGAGCAGTACTTC
TRBJ2-1 TRBD2 TRBV18 - CASSPPLGGGSSYNEQFF TGTGCCAGCTCACCACCCCTGGGGGGGGGAAGCTCCTACAATGAGCAGTTCTTC
TRBJ1-1 - TRBV10-3 - CAISESRGRVVTEAFF TGTGCCATCAGTGAGTCGCGCGGCAGGGTCGTCACTGAAGCTTTCTTT
TRBJ1-1 TRBD1 TRBV30 - CAWSADREETFF TGTGCCTGGAGTGCCGACAGGGAGGAAACTTTCTTT
TRBJ1-1 - TRBV4-1 - CASSQGPGAVAEAFF TGCGCCAGCAGCCAAGGACCAGGGGCTGTGGCTGAAGCTTTCTTT
TRBJ1-2 TRBD1 TRBV9 - CASTIGDRGGYGYTF TGTGCCAGCACTATAGGGGACAGGGGGGGCTATGGCTACACCTTC
TRBJ1-5 TRBD1 TRBV5-6 once CASSLGQGGQPQHF TGTGCCAGCAGCCTGGGACAGGGAGGACAGCCCCAGCATTTT
TRBJ2-4 - TRBV5-1 once CASSPGLAGATKNIQYF TGCGCCAGCAGCCCCGGACTTGCGGGGGCAACCAAAAACATTCAGTACTTC
TRBJ1-6 - TRBV3-1/TRBV3-2 - CASSQLQEDSPLHF TGTGCCAGCAGCCAACTTCAGGAAGATTCACCCCTCCACTTT
TRBJ1-3 - TRBV5-6 once CASSLGRRSGNTIYF TGTGCCAGCAGCTTGGGGCGGCGCTCTGGAAACACCATATATTTT
TRBJ2-3 - TRBV19 - CASSSRDTDTQYF TGTGCCAGTAGTTCGAGAGACACAGATACGCAGTATTTT
TRBJ2-2 - TRBV6-5 - CASRPDTITGELFF TGTGCCAGCAGACCTGACACGATCACCGGGGAGCTGTTTTTT
TRBJ1-5 - TRBV27 - CASSLVLSNQPQHF TGTGCCAGCAGTTTAGTCCTTAGCAATCAGCCCCAGCATTTT